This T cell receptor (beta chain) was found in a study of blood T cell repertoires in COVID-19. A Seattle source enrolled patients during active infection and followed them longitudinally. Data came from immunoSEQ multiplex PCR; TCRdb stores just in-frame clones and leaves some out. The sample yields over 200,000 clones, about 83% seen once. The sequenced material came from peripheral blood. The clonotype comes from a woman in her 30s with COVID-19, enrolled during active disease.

The DNA of the CDR3 is TGTGCCAGCAATGAGGGGGTTACAGATACGCAGTATTTT. Translation gives CASNEGVTDTQYF. The gene calls are TRBV9 and TRBJ2-3, with D maybe TRBD1 (6 bases). V gave up 6 bases and J gave up 3 bases, with 11 bases separating them. This CDR3 comprises 13 residues. CDR1 is SGDLS and CDR2 is YYNGEE in the germline V gene.